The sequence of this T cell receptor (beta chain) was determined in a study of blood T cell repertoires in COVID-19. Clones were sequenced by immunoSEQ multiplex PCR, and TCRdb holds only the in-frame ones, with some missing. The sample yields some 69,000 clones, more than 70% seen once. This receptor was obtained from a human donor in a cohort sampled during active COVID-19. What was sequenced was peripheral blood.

The CDR3 sequence is CASSSRQGDEKLFF. The CDR3 DNA reads as TGTGCCAGCAGCTCTCGACAGGGAGATGAAAAACTGTTTTTT. The chain recombines TRBV7-2 with TRBJ1-4, with 7 positions matching TRBD1. The CDR3 covers 14 residues. V gave up 4 bases and J gave up 6 bases; unmatched junction bases: 5. CDR1 is SGHTA and CDR2 is FQGNSA in the germline V gene.